The clone carrying this T cell receptor beta chain was detected ten times or more. These data come from a study of T cells after yellow fever vaccination. Study overall: SMART-Seq v4 Ultra Low Input served to prepare low-cell-number fractions.

Per the germline V gene, CDR1 is MNHEY and CDR2 is SMNVEV (reference sequence). The CDR3 contains 15 residues. Between the trimmed V and J ends, which lost 10 bases and 0 bases, there was a span of 13 bases. Synthesis of TCR cDNA relied on 5'RACE template switching, which attached a universal primer site and UMIs. TCRdb reprocessed the 5' RACE reads with MiXCR, giving one entry per CDR3 protein. The sample has 25,000 or so distinct CDR3 sequences, 4% to 5% seen once. This specimen was PBMCs, either bulk or a sorted T-cell subset (CD4+, CD8+, memory, or dextramer-sorted; not recorded which), taken on the day of the yellow fever booster vaccination. The clonotype was recovered from a man aged 18 to 30 who received the YFV17D yellow fever vaccine. The chain recombines TRBV27 with TRBJ1-6; TRBD1 might be the D (5 bases). This chain's CDR3 is CATGGKASYNSPLHF. DNA of the CDR3: TGTGCCACGGGGGGGAAAGCCTCCTATAATTCACCCCTCCACTTT.